These 30 T cell receptor beta chains were all obtained from the same sample, sequenced in a study of OX40 agonist ivuxolimab in advanced cancers. Clones were sequenced by immunoSEQ multiplex PCR, and TCRdb holds only the in-frame ones, with some missing. The sample shows 50,000 to 70,000 clones, 75% to 95% of them seen only once. The sample in question was CD4+ or CD8+ T cells sorted from blood, obtained in a trial of the OX40 agonist ivuxolimab. Receptors were obtained from an adult with an advanced solid tumor such as melanoma, head and neck, liver or kidney cancer.

CDR3 nucleotide sequence: TGTGCCAGCAGCCAAGCAGGGGTCGGAGCTTTCTTT. Encoded protein: CASSQAGVGAFF. This chain joins TRBV14 and TRBJ1-1; D is possibly TRBD1 (6 bases). The CDR3 loop spans 12 amino acids. Trimming left V 1 base short and J 10 bases short, with 10 bases between. CDR1 and CDR2 from the germline V gene are SGHDN and FVKESK.

This clone was detected only a few times. The V gene is TRBV6-5, the J gene TRBJ1-5; D is ambiguous. In germline, CDR1 is MNHEY, CDR2 SVGAGI. The CDR3 is made up of 13 amino acids. Trimming pared 2 bases from V and 5 bases from J, leaving 7 bases between. The chain's CDR3 is CASSYNSDQPQHF. The CDR3, as DNA: TGTGCCAGCAGTTACAATTCCGATCAGCCCCAGCATTTT.

V gene TRBV5-4 combines with J gene TRBJ2-5; 7 positions agree with TRBD2. Germline V gene sequence: CDR1 SGHNT, CDR2 YYREEE (reference sequence). The CDR3 has 14 residues. With 6 bases clipped from V and 2 bases from J, the junction kept 7 bases outside the gene matches. This CDR3 reads CASNPGREQETQYF. The CDR3 bases are TGTGCCAGCAATCCAGGGAGGGAACAAGAGACCCAGTACTTC.

V is TRBV5-1 and J is TRBJ2-3; TRBD2 agrees at 16 bases. The CDR3 extends over 18 amino acids. The ends lost 4 bases at V and 5 bases at J; junction bases unmatched: 10. Germline V CDR1 and CDR2: SGHRS, YFSETQ. The CDR3 protein is CASSPPGLAGGPQDTQYF. CDR3 nucleotide sequence: TGCGCCAGCAGCCCCCCGGGACTAGCGGGAGGGCCTCAAGATACGCAGTATTTT.

The chain employs TRBV4-3 and TRBJ2-2, with TRBD2 matching 9 bases. The V gene end was trimmed by 3 bases and the J gene end by 0 bases; junction bases not matched to a gene: 5. This CDR3 contains 17 residues. Germline CDR1 reads LGHNA; CDR2 reads YSLEER. CDR3 amino acids: CASSQDLAGSNTGELFF. In nucleotides, the CDR3 is TGCGCCAGCAGCCAGGATCTAGCGGGATCGAACACCGGGGAGCTGTTTTTT.

The V gene is TRBV7-9, the J gene TRBJ2-3, with 8 bases identical to TRBD1. Germline values: CDR1 SEHNR, CDR2 FQNEAQ (reference sequence). Losses at the gene ends were 5 bases for V and 2 bases for J; bases not matched to a gene: 12. CDR3 length: 17 residues. The CDR3 loop reads CASSHTPGQEDTDTQYF. CDR3 DNA sequence: TGTGCCAGCAGCCATACGCCGGGACAGGAAGACACAGATACGCAGTATTTT.

V gene TRBV7-8 combines with J gene TRBJ2-7; tentatively, D is TRBD1 (6 bases). This CDR3 contains 14 residues. V was shortened by 0 bases and J by 2 bases, with 8 bases between the two germline ends. CDR1 and CDR2 from the germline V gene are SGHVS and FQNEAQ. The CDR3 DNA sequence: TGTGCCAGCAGCTTAGCAGGGGGTCCCTACGAGCAGTACTTC. It is translated as CASSLAGGPYEQYF.

The chain links TRBV11-3 to TRBJ2-7; D ambiguous. The V gene lost 2 bases and the J gene lost 3 bases, with 20 bases spanning the gap. The CDR3 spans 17 residues. CDR1 is SGHNT and CDR2 is YENEEA in the germline V gene. DNA for the CDR3: TGTGCCAGCAGCTTAAATAGAGGCGTCAACTTGGGCTACGAGCAGTACTTC. It is translated as CASSLNRGVNLGYEQYF.

J is TRBJ2-3 and V is TRBV29-1, with D uncertain. This CDR3 has 11 amino acids. Trimming stripped 2 bases from V and 9 bases from J, with 9 bases between. Per germline, CDR1 SQVTM and CDR2 ANQGSEA. CDR3 loop: CSVERIETQYF. CDR3 sequence (DNA): TGCAGCGTTGAAAGGATTGAGACGCAGTATTTT.

V gene TRBV5-4 combines with J gene TRBJ1-4; 10 bases are a match to TRBD1. Trimming cost V 7 bases and J 5 bases; bases outside gene matches: 8. The germline CDR1 and CDR2 sequences are SGHNT and YYREEE (reference sequence). CDR3 length: 15 residues. CDR3 loop: CASSMGQGINEKLFF. The DNA for the CDR3 is TGTGCCAGCTCAATGGGACAGGGGATAAATGAAAAACTGTTTTTT.

The chain employs TRBV9 and TRBJ2-3, with D perhaps being TRBD1 or TRBD2 (6 bases each). The germline V and J ends were trimmed by 0 bases and 6 bases, with 14 bases remaining between them. The CDR3 totals 15 residues. Per germline, CDR1 SGDLS and CDR2 YYNGEE. CDR3 residues: CASSVDRGAIDTQYF. CDR3 DNA: TGTGCCAGCAGCGTAGATAGGGGGGCCATCGATACGCAGTATTTT.

V usage is TRBV6-5 and J usage is TRBJ1-5, with TRBD1 matching over 10 bases. J was trimmed by 5 bases and V by 10 bases; bases with no gene match: 11. The germline V gene has CDR1 MNHEY and CDR2 SVGAGI. This CDR3 comprises 15 residues. The chain's CDR3 is CATRVSGTGDQPQHF. CDR3 DNA sequence: TGTGCCACCAGGGTCAGCGGGACAGGGGATCAGCCCCAGCATTTT.

V and J are TRBV6-5 and TRBJ2-7; a possible D gene is TRBD1 (5 bases). This CDR3 is 12 amino acids long. Trimming removed 2 bases from V and 6 bases from J, with 8 bases in between. Per germline, CDR1 MNHEY and CDR2 SVGAGI. The CDR3 DNA is TGTGCCAGCAGTTACACAGGAAGCGAGCAGTACTTC. Translating gives CASSYTGSEQYF.

This clone was seen a handful of times. V and J are TRBV19 and TRBJ2-1; the match to TRBD2 covers 14 bases. Looked up from germline, CDR1 is LNHDA and CDR2 is SQIVND (reference sequence). The CDR3 contains 18 residues. J gave up 3 bases and V 6 bases, and 10 bases lay outside the gene matches. The CDR3 DNA is TGTGCCAGTAGCCAGAGACGACTAGCGGGAGGGAACTACAATGAGCAGTTCTTC. It specifies CASSQRRLAGGNYNEQFF.

The rearrangement joins TRBV30 to TRBJ1-1; 7 nucleotides match TRBD1. This CDR3 contains 12 residues. The V gene end was trimmed by 0 bases and the J gene end by 10 bases; junction bases not matched to a gene: 5. Germline CDR1 and CDR2: GTSNPN and SVGIG (reference sequence). As DNA, the CDR3 is TGTGCCTGGAGTGTACAGGGGCGCGGAGCTTTCTTT. Translated, it gives CAWSVQGRGAFF.

V and J are TRBV5-1 and TRBJ2-7; maybe TRBD1 (6 bases). V lost 4 bases to trimming and J lost 6 bases, with 11 bases between them. Germline V gene lookup returns CDR1 SGHRS and CDR2 YFSETQ. This CDR3 comprises 12 residues. This chain's CDR3 is CASSPQGPEQYF. CDR3 DNA: TGCGCCAGCAGCCCACAGGGTCCCGAGCAGTACTTC.

This clone is a singleton in its sample. As DNA, the CDR3 is TGTGCCAGCAGCGCTGGGACCGGGACTAGCGGGACTCCTGGCTACGAGCAGTACTTC. Its translation is CASSAGTGTSGTPGYEQYF. This rearrangement joins TRBV7-9 to TRBJ2-7; 13 bases match TRBD2. This CDR3 contains 19 residues. CDR1 and CDR2 (germline): SEHNR, FQNEAQ (reference sequence). The ends lost 5 bases at V and 3 bases at J; junction bases unmatched: 16.

The chain links TRBV7-9 to TRBJ1-6; D not resolved. The germline gives CDR1 SEHNR, CDR2 FQNEAQ (reference sequence). CDR3 length: 15 amino acids. Trimming took off 5 bases at V and 8 bases at J, with 16 bases between the two ends. The CDR3 sequence: CASSPLGTDDSPLHF. CDR3 DNA: TGTGCCAGCAGCCCCCTGGGTACGGATGATTCACCCCTCCACTTT.

The J gene is TRBJ1-4, the V gene TRBV6-1; D is possibly TRBD1 (5 bases). Trimming cost V 6 bases and J 5 bases, with 13 bases left between them. CDR3 length: 14 residues. The germline CDR1 and CDR2 sequences are MNHNS and SASEGT. The CDR3 sequence is CASRKFGTNEKLFF. As DNA, the CDR3 is TGTGCCAGCAGAAAATTCGGGACGAATGAAAAACTGTTTTTT.

V gene TRBV27 combines with J gene TRBJ2-7, with D possibly being TRBD1 (6 bases). The CDR3 has 15 amino acids. V lost 2 bases to trimming and J lost 2 bases, with 13 bases between them. Germline CDR1 MNHEY, CDR2 SMNVEV (reference sequence). The CDR3, as DNA: TGTGCCAGCAGTTTAGTAGATCAGGGGACCTACGAGCAGTACTTC. As protein: CASSLVDQGTYEQYF.

The chain recombines TRBV10-3 with TRBJ1-1; TRBD1 agrees at 7 bases. V lost 2 bases and J lost 4; bases outside the gene matches: 7. Per the germline V gene, CDR1 is ENHRY and CDR2 is SYGVKD. This CDR3 region has 15 residues. CDR3 sequence reads: CAISEPPGQITEAFF. CDR3 nucleotides: TGTGCCATCAGTGAGCCCCCGGGACAGATCACTGAAGCTTTCTTT.

The chain uses TRBV11-2 and TRBJ2-4; the D gene is possibly TRBD1 (6 bases). Germline lookup yields CDR1 SGHAT and CDR2 FQNNGV. This CDR3 has 14 amino acids. The V end was cut by 5 bases, the J end by 5 bases, with 13 bases between. DNA for the CDR3: TGTGCCAGCAGCCCCACAGGGTTTGAAAACATTCAGTACTTC. Amino acid sequence: CASSPTGFENIQYF.

In DNA, the CDR3 is TGTGCCAGCAGTTTTCGGGGGAGGGGGAATGAAAAACTGTTTTTT. It codes for CASSFRGRGNEKLFF. The rearrangement links TRBV27 to TRBJ1-4; D is possibly TRBD1 (6 bases). Looked up from germline, CDR1 is MNHEY and CDR2 is SMNVEV (reference sequence). CDR3 length: 15 residues. The ends were cut back, 3 bases at V and 5 bases at J, with 13 bases in the middle.

This rearrangement joins TRBV5-4 to TRBJ2-1; 7 bases are a match to TRBD2. Trimming removed 4 bases from V and 2 bases from J; junction bases left unmatched: 12. Germline CDR1 and CDR2: SGHNT and YYREEE (reference sequence). There are 17 residues in the CDR3. The CDR3 nucleotides read TGTGCCAGCAGCGTTGGAGCCCAGCGGGGAGCCTACAATGAGCAGTTCTTC. It is translated as CASSVGAQRGAYNEQFF. Looking up the rest from reference TRBV5-4 and TRBJ2-1 gives the full variable domain: ETGVTQSPTHLIKTRGQQVTLRCSSQSGHNTVSWYQQALGQGPQFIFQYYREEENGRGNFPPRFSGLQFPNYSSELNVNALELDDSALYLCASSVGAQRGAYNEQFFGPGTRLTVL.

This clone was counted only a few times. This sequence joins TRBV7-9 and TRBJ1-1; D not certain. V lost 5 bases and J lost 4, with 11 bases in between. The CDR3 sequence is 13 residues long. The V gene's germline CDR1 is SEHNR and CDR2 FQNEAQ (reference sequence). The CDR3 DNA follows: TGTGCCAGCAGCCCGACTACCCGCACTGAAGCTTTCTTT. It codes for CASSPTTRTEAFF.

This clone has only a few counts. The rearrangement uses TRBV19 and TRBJ2-1; 7 nucleotides agree with TRBD2. Germline values: CDR1 LNHDA, CDR2 SQIVND (reference sequence). Losses at the gene ends were 11 bases for V and 10 bases for J; bases not matched to a gene: 14. There are 13 residues in the CDR3. The CDR3 here is CASLGVAGQEQFF. The CDR3 nucleotides read TGTGCCTCCCTCGGGGTAGCGGGTCAGGAGCAGTTCTTC.

About this clone: One end of the junction varies from germline; a read error may be responsible. The V call is TRBV5-6, the J call TRBJ2-7; 10 bases agree with TRBD1. There are 16 residues in the CDR3. CDR1 SGHDT and CDR2 YYEEEE come from the germline V gene. The DNA for the CDR3 is TGTGCCAGCAGGACTTTCGGACAGGGGGTCTCCTACGGGCAGTACTTC. This encodes CASRTFGQGVSYGQYF.

V and J are TRBV5-1 and TRBJ2-3; possibly TRBD1 for D (5 bases). This CDR3 contains 15 residues. V lost 2 bases to trimming and J lost 2 bases, with 12 bases between them. Germline V lookup: CDR1 SGHRS, CDR2 YFSETQ. The chain's CDR3 is CASSFGDSPTDTQYF. The CDR3 DNA follows: TGCGCCAGCAGCTTTGGAGACAGCCCCACAGATACGCAGTATTTT.

The V gene is TRBV30, the J gene TRBJ2-7; 10 nucleotides match TRBD2. There are 17 residues in the CDR3. V was clipped by 8 bases and J by 3 bases; unmatched bases: 19. Germline-derived CDR1 and CDR2 are GTSNPN and SVGIG (reference sequence). CDR3 sequence reads: CAHSRGRTSGNYYEQYF. CDR3 in DNA: TGTGCCCACAGTCGGGGCCGGACTAGCGGAAACTACTACGAGCAGTACTTC.

This chain uses TRBV7-7 with TRBJ2-2, with 7 bases aligning to TRBD1. The CDR3 covers 17 residues. J lost 1 base, V lost 5 bases, and 10 bases had no gene match. The germline V gene encodes CDR1 SSHAT and CDR2 FNYEAQ (reference sequence). This CDR3 is CASSARSGGMNTGELFF. The CDR3 DNA sequence: TGTGCCAGCAGCGCCCGATCAGGGGGAATGAACACCGGGGAGCTGTTTTTT. The full variable domain, its missing parts supplied by reference TRBV7-7 and TRBJ2-2, is GAGVSQSPRYKVTKRGQDVTLRCDPISSHATLYWYQQALGQGPEFLTYFNYEAQPDKSGLPSDRFSAERPEGSISTLTIQRTEQRDSAMYRCASSARSGGMNTGELFFGEGSRLTVL.